The 17 T cell receptor beta chains reported below all come from one sample, sequenced in a study of cytomegalovirus exposure and HLA in healthy donors. 13 Jbeta primers and 60 Vbeta primers were used for the PCR. The repertoire was sequenced with immunoSEQ multiplex PCR; TCRdb's copy has only in-frame clones and lacks some. This sample has 190,000 or so clones, with 75% to 85% found just once. Input material: PBMCs. The receptor set was obtained from a male donor in good health and CMV-seropositive.

A remark on this clone: At the DNA level, this CDR3 is encoded by other sequences in the same sample as well. V and J are TRBV7-2 and TRBJ2-1; maybe TRBD2 (5 bases). Germline values: CDR1 SGHTA, CDR2 FQGNSA. V was trimmed by 0 bases and J by 0 bases, leaving 6 bases between them. The CDR3 totals 15 residues. The CDR3 loop reads CASSLAGSSYNEQFF. CDR3 coding DNA: TGTGCCAGCAGCTTAGCGGGGAGCTCCTACAATGAGCAGTTCTTC.

The gene calls are TRBV10-3 and TRBJ1-4; no firm D call. V shed 3 bases and J shed 8 bases, with 10 bases lying between them. Germline V gives CDR1 ENHRY, CDR2 SYGVKD. The CDR3 extends over 13 amino acids. The CDR3, as DNA: TGTGCCATCAGTGACGCCCAACACGAAAAACTGTTTTTT. It yields the protein CAISDAQHEKLFF.

The rearrangement uses TRBV15 and TRBJ2-1; D is ambiguous. This CDR3 has 13 amino acids. The germline V gene encodes CDR1 LNHNV and CDR2 YYDKDF (reference sequence). Trimming took off 1 base at V and 9 bases at J, with 10 bases between the two ends. The chain's CDR3 is CATSRGMSGEQFF. The CDR3 nucleotides read TGTGCCACCAGCAGAGGAATGTCCGGTGAGCAGTTCTTC.

The chain is built from TRBV6-5 and TRBJ2-5, with TRBD1 identical over 7 bases. The tail of the sequence fits TRBJ2-7 better, so the J call may be wrong. Germline V gene sequence: CDR1 MNHEY, CDR2 SVGAGI. The CDR3 sequence is 13 residues long. CDR3 loop: CASTRQGSYEQYF. The CDR3 region has the DNA TGTGCCAGCACCAGACAGGGATCCTACGAGCAGTACTTC.

The chain has TRBV5-1 and TRBJ2-1; TRBD1 is a possible D gene (6 bases). The CDR3 has 16 amino acids. V shed 5 bases and J shed 0 bases, with 15 bases lying between them. The germline gives CDR1 SGHRS, CDR2 YFSETQ. CDR3 region: CASSLRAGDSYNEQFF. The CDR3, as DNA: TGCGCCAGCAGTCTGCGAGCAGGGGACTCCTACAATGAGCAGTTCTTC.

This sequence joins TRBV11-2 and TRBJ2-3; D is unresolved. The CDR3 has 12 amino acids. V lost 2 bases and J lost 6, with 6 bases in between. Looked up from germline, CDR1 is SGHAT and CDR2 is FQNNGV. CDR3 sequence: CASSLYRDTQYF. In DNA, the CDR3 is TGTGCCAGCAGCTTATATCGGGATACGCAGTATTTT.

V usage is TRBV5-1 and J usage is TRBJ1-2; D not resolved. There are 11 residues in the CDR3. Trimming cost V 4 bases and J 4 bases, with 5 bases left between them. CDR1 and CDR2 from the germline V gene are SGHRS and YFSETQ. This CDR3 reads CASSPGYGYTF. The CDR3 region has the DNA TGCGCCAGCAGCCCCGGCTATGGCTACACCTTC.

The chain uses TRBV6-5 and TRBJ2-5; 8 bases agree with TRBD2. Trimming took 4 bases from V and 2 from J; bases not matched to a gene: 6. The CDR3 length is 15 residues. Germline loops: CDR1 MNHEY, CDR2 SVGAGI. In DNA form, the CDR3 reads TGTGCCAGCAGTTCTCTAGCGGGCGCTCAAGAGACCCAGTACTTC. It codes for CASSSLAGAQETQYF.

The J gene is TRBJ2-5, the V gene TRBV7-8; D might be TRBD2 (6 bases). The J call is doubtful: the DNA matches TRBJ2-7 better. The CDR3 is 16 residues long. Germline lookup yields CDR1 SGHVS and CDR2 FQNEAQ. The CDR3 DNA sequence: TGTGCCAGCAGCTTAGCTAGTGGAGGGAGCTCCTACGAGCAGTACTTC. Amino acid sequence: CASSLASGGSSYEQYF.

This sequence joins TRBV9 and TRBJ2-5; 9 nucleotides match TRBD1. The CDR3 is 20 residues long. The junction had 26 bases not matched to a gene; V was cut back by 7 bases and J by 4 bases. Germline assignment: CDR1 SGDLS and CDR2 YYNGEE. The DNA for the CDR3 is TGTGCCAGCTCCTCCGGTAGGGTGTTGGAACAGGGGGCTTTGGTAGAGACCCAGTACTTC. It is translated as CASSSGRVLEQGALVETQYF.

The gene calls are TRBV19 and TRBJ1-1; D might be TRBD1 (6 bases). The CDR3 consists of 13 residues. CDR1 LNHDA and CDR2 SQIVND come from the germline V gene (reference sequence). Trimming took off 6 bases at V and 5 bases at J, with 13 bases between the two ends. The CDR3 here is CASRSEGGTEAFF. In DNA form, the CDR3 reads TGTGCCAGTAGGTCCGAAGGGGGAACTGAAGCTTTCTTT. Full variable domain (outside the CDR3, taken from reference TRBV19 and TRBJ1-1): DGGITQSPKYLFRKEGQNVTLSCEQNLNHDAMYWYRQDPGQGLRLIYYSQIVNDFQKGDIAEGYSVSREKKESFPLTVTSAQKNPTAFYLCASRSEGGTEAFFGQGTRLTVV.

V gene TRBV15 combines with J gene TRBJ2-3; TRBD1 agrees at 7 bases. This CDR3 contains 13 residues. Germline V gives CDR1 LNHNV, CDR2 YYDKDF (reference sequence). The V segment lost 8 bases and the J segment 0 bases; nucleotides outside the gene matches: 2. The CDR3 DNA sequence: TGTGCCACCCAGGGACAGAGCACAGATACGCAGTATTTT. Translation: CATQGQSTDTQYF.

V and J are TRBV27 and TRBJ2-7; perhaps TRBD2 as D (5 bases). The germline V and J ends were trimmed by 9 bases and 1 base, with 16 bases remaining between them. Germline V CDR1 and CDR2: MNHEY, SMNVEV (reference sequence). The CDR3 runs 14 residues. CDR3 sequence: CARWRQSDSYEQYF. DNA for the CDR3: TGTGCCAGATGGAGGCAGTCGGATTCCTACGAGCAGTACTTC.

The chain has TRBV20-1 and TRBJ1-1; D call uncertain. CDR1 DFQATT and CDR2 SNEGSKA come from the germline V gene (reference sequence). The CDR3 covers 11 residues. The V end was cut by 5 bases, the J end by 1 base, with 5 bases between. The CDR3 region is CSAAENTEAFF. CDR3 nucleotide sequence: TGCAGTGCTGCAGAGAACACTGAAGCTTTCTTT.

This clone was counted a single time. The J gene is TRBJ1-1, the V gene TRBV27; perhaps TRBD1 as D (5 bases). This CDR3 has 13 amino acids. CDR1 is MNHEY and CDR2 is SMNVEV in the germline V gene (reference sequence). V lost 4 bases, J lost 5 bases, and 11 bases lay in between. CDR3 DNA: TGTGCCAGCAGTTCTCGGACAACTACTGAAGCTTTCTTT. Its translation is CASSSRTTTEAFF.

The chain is built from TRBV19 and TRBJ1-1, with a tentative D call TRBD1 (6 bases). Trimming cost V 1 base and J 1 base, with 10 bases left between them. Germline V lookup: CDR1 LNHDA, CDR2 SQIVND (reference sequence). There are 15 residues in the CDR3. The CDR3 here is CASSIGQVANTEAFF. In DNA, the CDR3 is TGTGCCAGTAGTATAGGACAGGTTGCGAACACTGAAGCTTTCTTT.

The CDR3 bases are TGTGCCAGCAGCGCCCAAGACAGGGGCCTTTCCTACGAGCAGTACTTC. It yields the protein CASSAQDRGLSYEQYF. The chain has TRBV9 and TRBJ2-7; the match to TRBD1 covers 8 bases. J gave up 1 base and V 3 bases, and 9 bases lay outside the gene matches. The length of the CDR3 is 16 residues. Germline CDR1 SGDLS, CDR2 YYNGEE.